The sequence of this T cell receptor (beta chain) was determined in a study of radiation and T cells in renal cell carcinoma. Across the whole study: Nephrectomy followed 15 Gy stereotactic body radiation by 4 weeks.

V was clipped by 0 bases and J by 5 bases, with 5 bases between them. The CDR3 is 13 amino acids. Per germline, CDR1 SNHLY and CDR2 FYNNEI. Note on this clone: The antigen remains unidentified.

Time point of the sample: baseline pretreatment blood. The treatment is: 15 Gy SBRT to primary tumor, nephrectomy 4 weeks later. After SBRT, blood was collected at 2 and 4 weeks, plus baseline. The repertoire was sequenced with immunoSEQ multiplex PCR; TCRdb's copy has only in-frame clones and lacks some. The sample has 150,000 or so clones; approximately 90% are singletons. General observations from the study: Pretreatment tumor biopsies were lacking, so baseline clonotypes are unknown.

Sequencing was performed on blood, taken from a patient whose treatment included radiotherapy and nephrectomy. This receptor was obtained from a woman in her 70s with renal cell carcinoma. The genes are TRBV2 and TRBJ1-5, with D hard to call. CDR3: CASSEAGYQPQHF. As DNA, the CDR3 is TGTGCCAGCAGTGAAGCGGGGTATCAGCCCCAGCATTTT.